Below are 13 T cell receptor beta chains sequenced from a single sample in a study of T-cell memory formation after mild COVID-19. TCRdb re-derived calls from the 5' RACE reads in MiXCR, one entry per CDR3 protein. This sample has 350,000 to 500,000 distinct CDR3 sequences, with 15% to 20% found just once. The sequencing sample was made of PBMCs or a T cell subset sorted from them (not recorded which). Receptor source: a man aged 18 to 29 who had mild COVID-19 (a few samples of this study predate the infection). Cell type and time point are not known.

The chain links TRBV6-5 to TRBJ2-3, with a tentative D call TRBD2 (7 bases). This CDR3 contains 16 residues. With 8 bases removed from V and 2 bases from J, the gap between germline ends came to 20 bases. Germline assignment: CDR1 MNHEY and CDR2 SVGAGI. CDR3 sequence: CASGSVGGRDTDTQYF. The CDR3, as DNA: TGTGCCAGCGGGTCTGTGGGGGGGCGGGACACAGATACGCAGTATTTT.

This clonotype was counted between two and nine times. The CDR3 spells CASRWDRQETQYF. The CDR3 region has the DNA TGCGCCAGCAGGTGGGACCGGCAAGAGACCCAGTACTTC. This chain joins TRBV5-1 and TRBJ2-5; D possibly matches TRBD1 or TRBD2 (5 bases each). V lost 5 bases to trimming and J lost 2 bases, with 10 bases between them. The CDR3 is 13 amino acids. Germline assignment: CDR1 SGHRS and CDR2 YFSETQ. Variable domain in full (rest from reference TRBV5-1 and TRBJ2-5): KAGVTQTPRYLIKTRGQQVTLSCSPISGHRSVSWYQQTPGQGLQFLFEYFSETQRNKGNFPGRFSGRQFSNSRSEMNVSTLELGDSALYLCASRWDRQETQYFGPGTRLLVL.

This clonotype was picked up a small number of times. The V call is TRBV7-9, the J call TRBJ2-5; no clear D. V was cut by 2 bases and J by 3 bases, with 25 bases left in between. The germline CDR1 and CDR2 sequences are SEHNR and FQNEAQ (reference sequence). This CDR3 is 19 amino acids long. CDR3 DNA sequence: TGTGCCAGCAGCTTACCGCATCTCAAAGTGGGGAAGGATAAAGAGACCCAGTACTTC. Its protein is CASSLPHLKVGKDKETQYF.

The CDR3 spells CASSQGVAGVQETQYF. In DNA, the CDR3 is TGTGCCAGCAGCCAAGGAGTAGCGGGGGTTCAAGAGACCCAGTACTTC. V is TRBV4-2 and J is TRBJ2-5; TRBD2 matches at 9 bases. Unmatched junction bases numbered 5, after V lost 1 base and J lost 2 bases. The CDR3 totals 16 residues. Germline V CDR1 and CDR2: LGHNA, YNFKEQ.

This CDR3 is CASSIEGDEQKLFF. CDR3 DNA sequence: TGTGCCAGTAGTATAGAGGGTGACGAACAGAAGCTGTTTTTT. The chain joins TRBV19 to TRBJ1-4; D uncertain. Germline V gives CDR1 LNHDA, CDR2 SQIVND (reference sequence). The ends were cut back, 0 bases at V and 14 bases at J, with 16 bases in the middle. The length of the CDR3 is 14 residues.

This clonotype was detected a few times. Lacking the conserved final phenylalanine or tryptophan, this CDR3 likely reflects a read error. The DNA is omitted, as the CDR3 cannot be located on it reliably, and the CDR3 follows TCRdb's listing. The V gene is TRBV7-8, the J gene TRBJ2-1; the table gives TRBD2 as D, unverified against the DNA. The CDR3 is 12 amino acids in total, end residues counted. Germline V gene lookup returns CDR1 SGHVS and CDR2 FQNEAQ. CDR3 region: CASTLDGGRLSC.

This clonotype was observed many times. The gene calls are TRBV6-2 or TRBV6-3 and TRBJ1-5; 9 bases align to TRBD1. CDR3 length equals 15 residues. The V segment lost 1 base and the J segment 5 bases; nucleotides outside the gene matches: 3. The germline V gene has CDR1 MNHEY and CDR2 SVGEGT. The chain's CDR3 is CASSYFGTGHQPQHF. In DNA form, the CDR3 reads TGTGCCAGCAGTTACTTCGGGACAGGGCATCAGCCCCAGCATTTT.

There are a few counts of this clonotype. The chain has TRBV4-2 and TRBJ1-5; TRBD1 matches 8 bases. Germline CDR1 is LGHNA and CDR2 is YNFKEQ. The CDR3 length is 16 residues. With V trimmed by 2 bases and J by 7 bases, 10 bases remained unmatched. The CDR3 coding sequence is TGTGCCAGCAGCCAACTTCTCACAGGGGGAGGCCAGCCCCAGCATTTT. This encodes CASSQLLTGGGQPQHF.

This chain connects TRBV4-1 to TRBJ1-1; 8 bases are a match to TRBD1. Trimming at V came to 2 bases and at J to 1 base, leaving 3 bases not matched to a gene. The V gene's germline CDR1 is MGHRA and CDR2 YSYEKL. The CDR3 has 15 residues. The CDR3 DNA follows: TGCGCCAGCAGCCAACAGGGGGCGTGGAACACTGAAGCTTTCTTT. This sequence encodes CASSQQGAWNTEAFF.

This clonotype has just a few counts. This chain links TRBV15 with TRBJ2-3; D possibly corresponds to TRBD2 (5 bases). V was trimmed by 5 bases and J by 6 bases, leaving 6 bases between them. The CDR3 runs to 11 residues. Germline loops: CDR1 LNHNV, CDR2 YYDKDF (reference sequence). CDR3 coding DNA: TGTGCCACCAGCCGCGGGGATACGCAGTATTTT. Its protein product is CATSRGDTQYF.

For this clonotype: At one end the junction does not follow the germline gene, possibly because of a read error. V usage is TRBV5-1 and J usage is TRBJ1-1, with D possibly matching TRBD1 (5 bases). Germline V gene sequence: CDR1 SGHRS, CDR2 YFSETQ. This CDR3 contains 14 residues. The DNA of the CDR3 is TGCGCCAGCAGCCCATACGGGGGTAGCACTGAAGCTTTATTT. As protein: CASSPYGGSTEALF.

The chain uses TRBV9 and TRBJ1-2; perhaps TRBD1 as D (6 bases). The CDR3 is 12 residues long. From germline, CDR1 is SGDLS and CDR2 YYNGEE. The ends were cut back, 7 bases at V and 2 bases at J, with 9 bases in the middle. The CDR3 protein is CASGQLNYGYTF. The CDR3 region has the DNA TGTGCCAGCGGACAGTTAAACTATGGCTACACCTTC.

CDR3 nucleotides: TGCAGCGTTGTTAAGGAGAACCAAGAGACCCAGTACTTC. It translates to CSVVKENQETQYF. The chain has TRBV29-1 and TRBJ2-5; D is uncertain. Germline V lookup: CDR1 SQVTM, CDR2 ANQGSEA. This CDR3 has 13 residues. The V and J ends lost 4 bases and 0 bases respectively, with 9 bases between them.